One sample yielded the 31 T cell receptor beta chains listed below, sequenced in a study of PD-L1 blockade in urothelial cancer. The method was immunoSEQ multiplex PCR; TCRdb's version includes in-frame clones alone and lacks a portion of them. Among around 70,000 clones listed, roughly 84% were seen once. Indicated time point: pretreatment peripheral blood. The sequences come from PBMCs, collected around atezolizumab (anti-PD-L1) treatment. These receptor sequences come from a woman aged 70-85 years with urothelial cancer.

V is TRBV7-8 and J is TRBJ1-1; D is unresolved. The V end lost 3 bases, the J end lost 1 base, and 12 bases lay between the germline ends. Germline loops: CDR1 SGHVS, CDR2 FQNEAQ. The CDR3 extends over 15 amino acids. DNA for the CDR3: TGTGCCAGCAGCTTGAAACGCGTTACGAACACTGAAGCTTTCTTT. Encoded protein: CASSLKRVTNTEAFF.

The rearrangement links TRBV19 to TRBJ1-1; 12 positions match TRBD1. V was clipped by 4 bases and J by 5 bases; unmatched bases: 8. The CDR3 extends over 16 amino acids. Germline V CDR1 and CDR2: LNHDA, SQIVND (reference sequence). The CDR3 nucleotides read TGTGCCAGTAGTAGAGATGGGACAGGGGGCGAGACTGAAGCTTTCTTT. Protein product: CASSRDGTGGETEAFF.

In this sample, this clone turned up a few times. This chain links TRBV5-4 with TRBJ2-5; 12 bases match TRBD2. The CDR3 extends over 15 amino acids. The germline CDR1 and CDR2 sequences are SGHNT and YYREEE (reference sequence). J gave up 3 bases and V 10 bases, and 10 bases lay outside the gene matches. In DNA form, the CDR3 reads TGTGCCGGGGGACTAGCGGGTATGGGCAAAGAGACCCAGTACTTC. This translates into CAGGLAGMGKETQYF.

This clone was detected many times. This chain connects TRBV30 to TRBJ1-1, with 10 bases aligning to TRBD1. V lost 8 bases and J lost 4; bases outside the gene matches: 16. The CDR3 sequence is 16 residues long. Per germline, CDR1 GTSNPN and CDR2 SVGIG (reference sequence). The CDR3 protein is CARDRQGAGGSTEAFF. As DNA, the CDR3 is TGTGCCCGCGACCGACAGGGGGCGGGGGGAAGCACTGAAGCTTTCTTT. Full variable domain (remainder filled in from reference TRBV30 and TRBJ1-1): SQTIHQWPATLVQPVGSPLSLECTVEGTSNPNLYWYRQAAGRGLQLLFYSVGIGQISSEVPQNLSASRPQDRQFILSSKKLLLSDSGFYLCARDRQGAGGSTEAFFGQGTRLTVV.

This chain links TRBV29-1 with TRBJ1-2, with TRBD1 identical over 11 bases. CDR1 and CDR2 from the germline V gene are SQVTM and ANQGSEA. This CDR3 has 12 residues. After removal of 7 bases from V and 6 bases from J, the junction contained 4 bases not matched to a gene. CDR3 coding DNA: TGCAGCGCCTCGGGACAGGGGGATGGCTACACCTTC. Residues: CSASGQGDGYTF.

CDR3 amino acids: CASSYTSVLSADTQYF. The CDR3 DNA follows: TGTGCCAGCAGCTACACTAGCGTCTTAAGCGCAGATACGCAGTATTTT. The rearrangement links TRBV7-9 to TRBJ2-3; 7 bases match TRBD2. This CDR3 has 16 amino acids. CDR1 and CDR2 (germline): SEHNR, FQNEAQ (reference sequence). V lost 4 bases and J lost 4; bases outside the gene matches: 11.

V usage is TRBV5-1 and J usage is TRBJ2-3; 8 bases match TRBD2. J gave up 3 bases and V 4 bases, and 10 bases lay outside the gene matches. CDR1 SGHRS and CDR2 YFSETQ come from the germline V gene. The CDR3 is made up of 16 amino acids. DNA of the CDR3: TGCGCCAGCAGCCCCCCCCTAGCGGGTGGGACAGATACGCAGTATTTT. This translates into CASSPPLAGGTDTQYF. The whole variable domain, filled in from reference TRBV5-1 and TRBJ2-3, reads KAGVTQTPRYLIKTRGQQVTLSCSPISGHRSVSWYQQTPGQGLQFLFEYFSETQRNKGNFPGRFSGRQFSNSRSEMNVSTLELGDSALYLCASSPPLAGGTDTQYFGPGTRLTVL.

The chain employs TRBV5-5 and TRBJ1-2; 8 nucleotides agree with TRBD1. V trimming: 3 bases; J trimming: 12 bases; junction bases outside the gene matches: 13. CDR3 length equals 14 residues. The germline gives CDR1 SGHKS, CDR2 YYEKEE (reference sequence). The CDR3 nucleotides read TGTGCCAGCAGCTCCCGGGACAGGAACCCCTCGCACACCTTC. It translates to CASSSRDRNPSHTF.

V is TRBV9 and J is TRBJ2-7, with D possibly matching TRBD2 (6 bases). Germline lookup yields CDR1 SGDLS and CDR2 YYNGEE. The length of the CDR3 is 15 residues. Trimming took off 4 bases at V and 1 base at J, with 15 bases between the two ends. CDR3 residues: CASSPWGDGSYEQYF. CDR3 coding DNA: TGTGCCAGCAGCCCCTGGGGGGACGGTTCCTACGAGCAGTACTTC. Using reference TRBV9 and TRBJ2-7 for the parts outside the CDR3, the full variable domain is DSGVTQTPKHLITATGQRVTLRCSPRSGDLSVYWYQQSLDQGLQFLIQYYNGEERAKGNILERFSAQQFPDLHSELNLSSLELGDSALYFCASSPWGDGSYEQYFGPGTRLTVT.

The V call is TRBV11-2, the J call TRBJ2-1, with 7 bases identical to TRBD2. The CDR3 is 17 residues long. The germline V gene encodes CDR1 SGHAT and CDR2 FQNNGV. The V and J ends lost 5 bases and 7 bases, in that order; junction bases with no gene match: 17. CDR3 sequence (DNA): TGTGCCAGCAGCCTGATACTAGGGGCGGGAGCTTTTAATGAGCAGTTCTTC. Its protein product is CASSLILGAGAFNEQFF.

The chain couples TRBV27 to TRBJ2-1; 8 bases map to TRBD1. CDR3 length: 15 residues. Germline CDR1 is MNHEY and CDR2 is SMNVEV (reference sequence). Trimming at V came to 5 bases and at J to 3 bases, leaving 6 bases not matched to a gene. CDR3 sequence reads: CASSTRTGYYNEQFF. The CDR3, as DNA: TGTGCCAGCAGTACCAGGACAGGGTACTACAATGAGCAGTTCTTC.

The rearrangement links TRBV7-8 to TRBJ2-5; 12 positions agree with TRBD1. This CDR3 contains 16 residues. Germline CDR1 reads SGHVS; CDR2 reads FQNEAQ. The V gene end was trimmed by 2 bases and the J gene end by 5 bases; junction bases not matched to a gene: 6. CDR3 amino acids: CASSLRGGQGAETQYF. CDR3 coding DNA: TGTGCCAGCAGCTTACGGGGGGGACAGGGGGCCGAGACCCAGTACTTC.

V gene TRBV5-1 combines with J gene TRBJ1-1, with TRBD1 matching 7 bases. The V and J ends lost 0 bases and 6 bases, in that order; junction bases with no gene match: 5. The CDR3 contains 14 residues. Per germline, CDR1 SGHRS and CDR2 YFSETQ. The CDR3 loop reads CASSLGQGVSEAFF. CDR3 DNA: TGCGCCAGCAGCTTGGGACAGGGAGTTTCTGAAGCTTTCTTT.

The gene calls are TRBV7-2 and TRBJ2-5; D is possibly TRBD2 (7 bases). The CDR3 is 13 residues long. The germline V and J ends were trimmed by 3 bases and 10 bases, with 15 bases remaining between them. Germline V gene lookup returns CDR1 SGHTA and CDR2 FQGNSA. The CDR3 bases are TGTGCCAGCAGCTTCGCGGGGGCCCCTGACCAGTACTTC. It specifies CASSFAGAPDQYF.

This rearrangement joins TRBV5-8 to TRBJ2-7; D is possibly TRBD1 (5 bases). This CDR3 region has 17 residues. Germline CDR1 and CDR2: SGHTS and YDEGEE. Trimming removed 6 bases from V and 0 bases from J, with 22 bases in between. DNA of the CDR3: TGTGCCAGCACCTCAACCGCCGCGACAGTTAACTCCTACGAGCAGTACTTC. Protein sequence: CASTSTAATVNSYEQYF.

The DNA of the CDR3 is TGTGCCAGCAGGCGCGGTCGCGGAGGGAAGAAAGAGACCCAGTACTTC. Residues: CASRRGRGGKKETQYF. The chain joins TRBV7-8 to TRBJ2-5; D is possibly TRBD2 (6 bases). This CDR3 has 16 amino acids. CDR1 is SGHVS and CDR2 is FQNEAQ in the germline V gene. V was trimmed by 6 bases and J by 3 bases, leaving 20 bases between them.

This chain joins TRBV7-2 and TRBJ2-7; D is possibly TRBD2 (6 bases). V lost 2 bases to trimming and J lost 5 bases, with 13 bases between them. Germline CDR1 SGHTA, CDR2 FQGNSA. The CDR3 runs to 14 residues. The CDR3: CASSLWGVGDEQYF. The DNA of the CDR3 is TGTGCCAGCAGCTTATGGGGGGTGGGGGACGAGCAGTACTTC. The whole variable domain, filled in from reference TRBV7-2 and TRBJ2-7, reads GAGVSQSPSNKVTEKGKDVELRCDPISGHTALYWYRQSLGQGLEFLIYFQGNSAPDKSGLPSDRFSAERTGGSVSTLTIQRTQQEDSAVYLCASSLWGVGDEQYFGPGTRLTVT.

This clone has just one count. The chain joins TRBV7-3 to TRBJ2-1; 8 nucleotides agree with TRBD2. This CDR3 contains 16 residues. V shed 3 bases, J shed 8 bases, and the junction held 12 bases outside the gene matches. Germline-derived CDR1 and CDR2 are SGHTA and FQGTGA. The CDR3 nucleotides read TGTGCCAGCAGCTTGGGTCACAGCGGGAGCTCTGATGAGCAGTTCTTC. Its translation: CASSLGHSGSSDEQFF.

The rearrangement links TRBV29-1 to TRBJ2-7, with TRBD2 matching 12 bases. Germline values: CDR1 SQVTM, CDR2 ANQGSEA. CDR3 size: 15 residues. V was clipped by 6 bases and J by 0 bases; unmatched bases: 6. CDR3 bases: TGCAGCGTCTCGACTAGCGGGGGAAGCTCCTACGAGCAGTACTTC. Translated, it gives CSVSTSGGSSYEQYF.

Here the CDR3 reads CASSDSSRAENEQFF. CDR3 sequence (DNA): TGTGCCAGCAGTGACTCGTCCAGGGCCGAGAATGAGCAGTTCTTC. This sequence joins TRBV6-4 and TRBJ2-1; D may be TRBD1 (5 bases). From germline, CDR1 is MRHNA and CDR2 SNTAGT. CDR3 length: 15 residues. With 0 bases removed from V and 7 bases from J, the gap between germline ends came to 13 bases.

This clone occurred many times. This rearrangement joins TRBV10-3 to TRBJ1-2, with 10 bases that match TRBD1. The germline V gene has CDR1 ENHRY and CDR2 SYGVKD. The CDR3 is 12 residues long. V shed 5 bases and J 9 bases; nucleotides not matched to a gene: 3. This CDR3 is CAISPGQGSYTF. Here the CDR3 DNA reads TGTGCCATCAGTCCGGGACAGGGGAGCTACACCTTC.

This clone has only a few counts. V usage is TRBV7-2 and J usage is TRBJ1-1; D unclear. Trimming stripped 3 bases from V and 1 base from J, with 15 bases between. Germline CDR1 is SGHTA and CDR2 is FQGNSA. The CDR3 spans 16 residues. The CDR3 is CASSFLSTTRNTEAFF. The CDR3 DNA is TGTGCCAGCAGCTTCCTTAGTACCACGCGGAACACTGAAGCTTTCTTT.

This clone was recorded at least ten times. The CDR3: CASSSSGSRRVEQYF. For the CDR3, the DNA is TGTGCCAGCAGTTCTAGCGGGAGCCGGAGAGTCGAGCAGTACTTC. The chain links TRBV7-9 to TRBJ2-7, with 10 bases aligning to TRBD2. The V segment lost 6 bases and the J segment 6 bases; nucleotides outside the gene matches: 11. Germline V gene lookup returns CDR1 SEHNR and CDR2 FQNEAQ (reference sequence). The CDR3 sequence is 15 residues long.

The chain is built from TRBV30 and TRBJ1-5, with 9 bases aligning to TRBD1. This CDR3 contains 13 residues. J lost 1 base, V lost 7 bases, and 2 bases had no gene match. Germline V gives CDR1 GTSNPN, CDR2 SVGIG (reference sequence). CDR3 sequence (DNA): TGTGCCTTGGACAGGGGAAGCAATCAGCCCCAGCATTTT. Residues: CALDRGSNQPQHF.

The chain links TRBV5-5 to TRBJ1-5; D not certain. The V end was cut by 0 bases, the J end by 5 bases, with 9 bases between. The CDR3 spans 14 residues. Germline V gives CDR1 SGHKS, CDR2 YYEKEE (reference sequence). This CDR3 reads CASSLGTPDQPQHF. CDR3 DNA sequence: TGTGCCAGCAGCTTGGGGACTCCAGATCAGCCCCAGCATTTT.

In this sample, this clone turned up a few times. The CDR3 DNA reads as TGTGCCAGCAGGCTACAGGGTCAGGACCCACCGTTTTTT. Amino acids: CASRLQGQDPPFF. The chain uses TRBV7-9 and TRBJ2-2, with D possibly being TRBD1 (6 bases). Germline CDR1 is SEHNR and CDR2 is FQNEAQ (reference sequence). The CDR3 contains 13 residues. V was pared by 6 bases and J by 16 bases, with 21 bases between. Supplemented by reference TRBV7-9 and TRBJ2-2, the full variable domain reads DTGVSQNPRHKITKRGQNVTFRCDPISEHNRLYWYRQTLGQGPEFLTYFQNEAQLEKSRLLSDRFSAERPKGSFSTLEIQRTEQGDSAMYLCASRLQGQDPPFFGEGSRLTVL.

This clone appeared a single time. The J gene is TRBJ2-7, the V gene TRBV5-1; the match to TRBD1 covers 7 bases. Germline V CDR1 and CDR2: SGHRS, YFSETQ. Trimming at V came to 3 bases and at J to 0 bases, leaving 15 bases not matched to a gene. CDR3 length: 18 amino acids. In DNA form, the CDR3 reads TGCGCCAGCAGCTGGGGCCGGGACAGCCAAAGGAGCTCCTACGAGCAGTACTTC. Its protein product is CASSWGRDSQRSSYEQYF. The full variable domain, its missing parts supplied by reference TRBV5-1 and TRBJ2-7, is KAGVTQTPRYLIKTRGQQVTLSCSPISGHRSVSWYQQTPGQGLQFLFEYFSETQRNKGNFPGRFSGRQFSNSRSEMNVSTLELGDSALYLCASSWGRDSQRSSYEQYFGPGTRLTVT.

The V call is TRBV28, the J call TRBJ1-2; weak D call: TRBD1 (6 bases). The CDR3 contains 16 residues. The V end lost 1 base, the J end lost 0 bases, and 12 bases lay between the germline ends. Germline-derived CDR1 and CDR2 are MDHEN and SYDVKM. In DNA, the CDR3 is TGTGCCAGCAGTTTATTCCGGGACACCTCTAACTATGGCTACACCTTC. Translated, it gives CASSLFRDTSNYGYTF.

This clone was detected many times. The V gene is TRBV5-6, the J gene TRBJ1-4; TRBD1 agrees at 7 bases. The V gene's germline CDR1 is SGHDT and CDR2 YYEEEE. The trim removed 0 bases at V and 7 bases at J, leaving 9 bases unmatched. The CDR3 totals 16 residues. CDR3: CASSLANRGQGEKLFF. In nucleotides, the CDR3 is TGTGCCAGCAGCTTGGCCAATAGGGGGCAGGGTGAAAAACTGTTTTTT.

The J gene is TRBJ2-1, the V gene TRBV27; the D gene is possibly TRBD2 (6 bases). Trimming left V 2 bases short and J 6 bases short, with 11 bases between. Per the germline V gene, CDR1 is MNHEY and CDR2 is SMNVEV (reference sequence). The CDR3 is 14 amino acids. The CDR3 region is CASSLRGSGNEQFF. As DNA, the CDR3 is TGTGCCAGCAGTTTACGGGGTAGCGGCAATGAGCAGTTCTTC.

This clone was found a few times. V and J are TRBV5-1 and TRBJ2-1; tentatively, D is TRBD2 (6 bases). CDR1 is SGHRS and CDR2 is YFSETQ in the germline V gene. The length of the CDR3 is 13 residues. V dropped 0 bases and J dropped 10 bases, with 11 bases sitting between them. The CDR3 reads CASSLGGVGEQFF. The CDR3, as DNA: TGCGCCAGCAGCTTGGGGGGGGTCGGGGAGCAGTTCTTC.